Listed below are T cell receptor beta chains from one sample, sequenced in a study of T cell responses to AZD1222 COVID-19 vaccine. Using immunoSEQ multiplex PCR, the repertoire was profiled, and TCRdb retains in-frame clones only, with some absent. The sample carries roughly 140,000 clones, about 91% recorded once. Specimen: peripheral blood, collected on day 0 of AZD1222 vaccination. Receptors originate from an adult in good health. Each CDR3 is given with its conserved first and last residue. Fields, in order: D gene, clone size, V gene, J gene, CDR3 length, CDR3 protein, CDR3 DNA. The D gene is left open where the match is weak. Part of the rows lack a size; the others show once, few, many or a class for expanded clones.

D gene: TRBD1
clone size: -
V gene: TRBV9
J gene: TRBJ1-2
CDR3 length: 13
CDR3 protein: CASSRDRGVGYTF
CDR3 DNA: TGTGCCAGCAGCAGGGACAGGGGGGTTGGCTACACCTTC

D gene: -
clone size: -
V gene: TRBV4-3
J gene: TRBJ1-1
CDR3 length: 13
CDR3 protein: CASSQQLGTEAFF
CDR3 DNA: TGCGCCAGCAGCCAGCAATTGGGTACTGAAGCTTTCTTT

D gene: -
clone size: -
V gene: TRBV18
J gene: TRBJ2-1
CDR3 length: 16
CDR3 protein: CASSPPLGVRYNEQFF
CDR3 DNA: TGTGCCAGCTCACCTCCCTTGGGAGTACGTTACAATGAGCAGTTCTTC

D gene: -
clone size: -
V gene: TRBV5-4
J gene: TRBJ1-2
CDR3 length: 13
CDR3 protein: CASSSGTYDGYTF
CDR3 DNA: TGTGCCAGCAGTTCCGGGACCTACGATGGCTACACCTTC

D gene: -
clone size: few
V gene: TRBV21-1
J gene: TRBJ1-5
CDR3 length: 20
CDR3 protein: CASSKVGQTRDPPTDQPQHF
CDR3 DNA: TGTGCCAGCAGCAAAGTAGGGCAGACCAGGGACCCACCGACAGATCAGCCCCAGCATTTT

D gene: -
clone size: once
V gene: TRBV7-9
J gene: TRBJ1-1
CDR3 length: 15
CDR3 protein: CASSLTAAGRTEAFF
CDR3 DNA: TGTGCCAGCAGCTTAACGGCCGCGGGGCGCACTGAAGCTTTCTTT

D gene: -
clone size: -
V gene: TRBV30
J gene: TRBJ1-5
CDR3 length: 13
CDR3 protein: CAWQGGGNQPQHF
CDR3 DNA: TGTGCCTGGCAGGGTGGGGGGAATCAGCCCCAGCATTTT

D gene: -
clone size: once
V gene: TRBV6-5
J gene: TRBJ2-5
CDR3 length: 14
CDR3 protein: CASSPTPQQETQYF
CDR3 DNA: TGTGCCAGCAGCCCCACGCCCCAGCAAGAGACCCAGTACTTC

D gene: -
clone size: -
V gene: TRBV7-2
J gene: TRBJ2-6
CDR3 length: 15
CDR3 protein: CASSLAGTGANVLTF
CDR3 DNA: TGTGCCAGCAGCTTAGCCGGGACTGGGGCCAACGTCCTGACTTTC

D gene: -
clone size: -
V gene: TRBV7-7
J gene: TRBJ1-5
CDR3 length: 14
CDR3 protein: CASSLEMSCQPQHF
CDR3 DNA: TGTGCTAGCAGCTTAGAGATGAGTTGTCAGCCCCAGCATTTT

D gene: -
clone size: few
V gene: TRBV7-2
J gene: TRBJ1-2
CDR3 length: 13
CDR3 protein: CASSSRTVYGYTF
CDR3 DNA: TGTGCCAGCAGCTCCAGGACGGTCTATGGCTACACCTTC

D gene: -
clone size: -
V gene: TRBV6-5
J gene: TRBJ1-3
CDR3 length: 14
CDR3 protein: CASSQQVSGNTIYF
CDR3 DNA: TGTGCCAGCAGCCAGCAGGTTTCTGGAAACACCATATATTTT

D gene: -
clone size: -
V gene: TRBV6-1
J gene: TRBJ1-2
CDR3 length: 11
CDR3 protein: CASSDSPLRTF
CDR3 DNA: TGTGCCAGCAGTGACAGCCCTTTGCGCACCTTC

D gene: TRBD1
clone size: -
V gene: TRBV19
J gene: TRBJ2-1
CDR3 length: 13
CDR3 protein: CASSLRQGDEQFF
CDR3 DNA: TGTGCCAGTAGTCTTAGACAGGGCGATGAGCAGTTCTTC

D gene: TRBD2
clone size: -
V gene: TRBV3-1/TRBV3-2
J gene: TRBJ2-1
CDR3 length: 15
CDR3 protein: CASSLGLAGGGEQFF
CDR3 DNA: TGTGCCAGCAGCCTTGGACTAGCGGGAGGGGGTGAGCAGTTCTTC

D gene: TRBD2
clone size: -
V gene: TRBV11-3
J gene: TRBJ2-7
CDR3 length: 15
CDR3 protein: CASSSGTSGPYEQYF
CDR3 DNA: TGTGCCAGCAGCTCCGGGACTAGCGGGCCCTACGAGCAGTACTTC

D gene: TRBD1
clone size: few
V gene: TRBV19
J gene: TRBJ2-2
CDR3 length: 15
CDR3 protein: CASSIPGGYTGELFF
CDR3 DNA: TGTGCCAGTAGTATTCCAGGGGGTTACACCGGGGAGCTGTTTTTT

D gene: -
clone size: -
V gene: TRBV27
J gene: TRBJ2-4
CDR3 length: 15
CDR3 protein: CASSLWGGQKNIQYF
CDR3 DNA: TGTGCCAGCAGTTTATGGGGAGGACAGAAAAACATTCAGTACTTC

D gene: TRBD2
clone size: -
V gene: TRBV4-3
J gene: TRBJ2-5
CDR3 length: 17
CDR3 protein: CASSQSSGRAFQETQYF
CDR3 DNA: TGCGCCAGCAGCCAGTCCAGCGGGAGGGCTTTCCAAGAGACCCAGTACTTC

D gene: -
clone size: -
V gene: TRBV6-5
J gene: TRBJ1-4
CDR3 length: 12
CDR3 protein: CASSTPGMGLFF
CDR3 DNA: TGTGCCAGCAGTACGCCTGGGATGGGACTGTTTTTT

D gene: TRBD1
clone size: -
V gene: TRBV5-1
J gene: TRBJ2-1
CDR3 length: 14
CDR3 protein: CASSLATGVNEQFF
CDR3 DNA: TGCGCCAGCAGCTTGGCCACAGGGGTCAATGAGCAGTTCTTC

D gene: TRBD2
clone size: -
V gene: TRBV30
J gene: TRBJ2-1
CDR3 length: 17
CDR3 protein: CAWSSRLRTSGANEQFF
CDR3 DNA: TGTGCCTGGAGTTCCAGACTACGGACTAGCGGGGCCAATGAGCAGTTCTTC

D gene: -
clone size: -
V gene: TRBV18
J gene: TRBJ1-2
CDR3 length: 14
CDR3 protein: CASSPGDSNYGYTF
CDR3 DNA: TGTGCCAGCTCACCGGGCGACAGCAACTATGGCTACACCTTC

D gene: -
clone size: -
V gene: TRBV6-4
J gene: TRBJ1-2
CDR3 length: 14
CDR3 protein: CASSVSGKGYGYTF
CDR3 DNA: TGTGCCAGCAGTGTTTCGGGGAAGGGTTACGGCTACACCTTC

D gene: TRBD1
clone size: -
V gene: TRBV15
J gene: TRBJ1-2
CDR3 length: 15
CDR3 protein: CATSRPTGTGNGYTF
CDR3 DNA: TGTGCCACCAGCAGACCCACCGGGACAGGGAATGGCTACACCTTC

D gene: -
clone size: -
V gene: TRBV7-7
J gene: TRBJ2-7
CDR3 length: 15
CDR3 protein: CASSLDVKRVYEQYF
CDR3 DNA: TGTGCTAGCAGCTTAGACGTGAAGAGGGTCTACGAGCAGTACTTC

D gene: -
clone size: -
V gene: TRBV3-1/TRBV3-2
J gene: TRBJ1-3
CDR3 length: 16
CDR3 protein: CASSQGTGPSGNTIYF
CDR3 DNA: TGTGCCAGCAGCCAAGGAACAGGGCCCTCTGGAAACACCATATATTTT

D gene: -
clone size: -
V gene: TRBV29-1
J gene: TRBJ1-5
CDR3 length: 12
CDR3 protein: CSVVAGNQPQHF
CDR3 DNA: TGCAGCGTTGTGGCAGGGAATCAGCCCCAGCATTTT

D gene: TRBD1
clone size: -
V gene: TRBV19
J gene: TRBJ1-6
CDR3 length: 15
CDR3 protein: CASTALSQGNSPLHF
CDR3 DNA: TGTGCCAGTACCGCACTATCACAGGGGAACTCACCCCTCCACTTT

D gene: -
clone size: -
V gene: TRBV10-3
J gene: TRBJ1-2
CDR3 length: 13
CDR3 protein: CALRGREGNGYTF
CDR3 DNA: TGTGCCCTACGCGGCAGGGAGGGAAATGGCTACACCTTC

D gene: -
clone size: -
V gene: TRBV21-1
J gene: TRBJ1-2
CDR3 length: 19
CDR3 protein: CASSKEGTLQGPQNYGYTF
CDR3 DNA: TGTGCCAGCAGCAAAGAGGGGACTTTACAGGGCCCTCAAAACTATGGCTACACCTTC

D gene: -
clone size: once
V gene: TRBV30
J gene: TRBJ2-3
CDR3 length: 15
CDR3 protein: CAWSSARDNTDTQYF
CDR3 DNA: TGTGCCTGGAGTAGCGCCCGGGACAACACAGATACGCAGTATTTT

D gene: -
clone size: -
V gene: TRBV7-2
J gene: TRBJ1-3
CDR3 length: 15
CDR3 protein: CASSLSGQIGNTIYF
CDR3 DNA: TGTGCCAGCAGCTTAAGTGGACAGATTGGAAACACCATATATTTT

D gene: -
clone size: -
V gene: TRBV11-3
J gene: TRBJ1-1
CDR3 length: 14
CDR3 protein: CASSRVGGNTEAFF
CDR3 DNA: TGTGCCAGCAGCAGGGTCGGGGGCAACACTGAAGCTTTCTTT

D gene: TRBD2
clone size: -
V gene: TRBV4-2
J gene: TRBJ2-3
CDR3 length: 16
CDR3 protein: CASSQATSGTTDTQYF
CDR3 DNA: TGTGCCAGCAGCCAAGCGACTAGCGGGACGACAGATACGCAGTATTTT

D gene: -
clone size: -
V gene: TRBV5-5
J gene: TRBJ2-7
CDR3 length: 13
CDR3 protein: CASSTGLLAEQYF
CDR3 DNA: TGTGCCAGCAGCACGGGACTGCTCGCCGAGCAGTACTTC

D gene: -
clone size: -
V gene: TRBV29-1
J gene: TRBJ1-1
CDR3 length: 13
CDR3 protein: CSVWSIVDTEAFF
CDR3 DNA: TGCAGCGTCTGGTCAATAGTCGACACTGAAGCTTTCTTT

D gene: TRBD1
clone size: -
V gene: TRBV6-5
J gene: TRBJ2-7
CDR3 length: 14
CDR3 protein: CASSATQGAYEQYF
CDR3 DNA: TGTGCCAGCAGCGCCACACAGGGGGCCTACGAGCAGTACTTC

D gene: -
clone size: -
V gene: TRBV7-2
J gene: TRBJ2-7
CDR3 length: 14
CDR3 protein: CASSLAHRGGEQYF
CDR3 DNA: TGTGCCAGCAGCTTAGCACACAGGGGGGGAGAGCAGTACTTC

D gene: TRBD2
clone size: -
V gene: TRBV4-1
J gene: TRBJ2-1
CDR3 length: 17
CDR3 protein: CASSQTASGSGDNEQFF
CDR3 DNA: TGCGCCAGCAGCCAAACGGCTAGCGGGAGCGGGGACAATGAGCAGTTCTTC

D gene: TRBD2
clone size: -
V gene: TRBV9
J gene: TRBJ2-7
CDR3 length: 18
CDR3 protein: CASSTLPGLAGQTYEQYF
CDR3 DNA: TGTGCCAGCAGCACACTACCGGGACTAGCGGGGCAAACCTACGAGCAGTACTTC

D gene: -
clone size: -
V gene: TRBV6-2/TRBV6-3
J gene: TRBJ1-6
CDR3 length: 19
CDR3 protein: CASSYSGRRTSSYNSPLHF
CDR3 DNA: TGTGCCAGCAGTTACTCGGGGAGGAGAACCAGCTCCTATAATTCACCCCTCCACTTT

D gene: -
clone size: -
V gene: TRBV27
J gene: TRBJ1-1
CDR3 length: 12
CDR3 protein: CASSPPGRRAFF
CDR3 DNA: TGTGCCAGCAGCCCACCGGGGCGACGAGCTTTCTTT

D gene: -
clone size: -
V gene: TRBV14
J gene: TRBJ1-1
CDR3 length: 12
CDR3 protein: CASSRGASEAFF
CDR3 DNA: TGTGCCAGCAGCCGGGGTGCCAGTGAAGCTTTCTTT

D gene: -
clone size: -
V gene: TRBV5-1
J gene: TRBJ2-1
CDR3 length: 15
CDR3 protein: CASSLAVAAYNEQFF
CDR3 DNA: TGCGCCAGCAGCTTGGCGGTAGCCGCCTACAATGAGCAGTTCTTC

D gene: -
clone size: once
V gene: TRBV27
J gene: TRBJ1-1
CDR3 length: 13
CDR3 protein: CASSLSQLGEAFF
CDR3 DNA: TGTGCCAGCAGTTTATCCCAGTTGGGTGAAGCTTTCTTT

D gene: TRBD2
clone size: -
V gene: TRBV18
J gene: TRBJ2-2
CDR3 length: 16
CDR3 protein: CASSPPGAAGAGELFF
CDR3 DNA: TGTGCCAGCTCACCACCGGGCGCAGCGGGAGCCGGGGAGCTGTTTTTT